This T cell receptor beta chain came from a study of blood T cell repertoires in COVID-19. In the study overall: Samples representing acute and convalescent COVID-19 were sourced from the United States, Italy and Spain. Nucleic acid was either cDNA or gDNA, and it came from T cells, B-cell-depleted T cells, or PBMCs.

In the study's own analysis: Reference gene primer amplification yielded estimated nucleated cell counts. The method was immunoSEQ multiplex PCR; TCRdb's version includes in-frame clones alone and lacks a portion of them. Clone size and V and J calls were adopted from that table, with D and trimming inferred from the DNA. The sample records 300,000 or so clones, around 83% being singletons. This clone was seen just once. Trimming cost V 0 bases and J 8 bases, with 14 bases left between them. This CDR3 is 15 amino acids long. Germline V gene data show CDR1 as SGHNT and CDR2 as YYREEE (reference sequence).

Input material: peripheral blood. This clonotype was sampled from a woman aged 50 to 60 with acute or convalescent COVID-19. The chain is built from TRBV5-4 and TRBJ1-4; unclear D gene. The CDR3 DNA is TGTGCCAGCAGCTTGGCCCAAGAGGGCGGGGAAAAACTGTTTTTT. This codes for CASSLAQEGGEKLFF. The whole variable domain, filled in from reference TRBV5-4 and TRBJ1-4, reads ETGVTQSPTHLIKTRGQQVTLRCSSQSGHNTVSWYQQALGQGPQFIFQYYREEENGRGNFPPRFSGLQFPNYSSELNVNALELDDSALYLCASSLAQEGGEKLFFGSGTQLSVL.